This entry lists 20 T cell receptor beta chains sequenced from one sample in a study of blood T cell repertoires in COVID-19. Using immunoSEQ multiplex PCR, the repertoire was profiled, and TCRdb retains in-frame clones only, with some absent. The data show around 340,000 clones, with 80% to 90% seen just once and approximately 4% held by the top ten. The specimen sequenced was PBMCs or T cells enriched from blood (not recorded which). These receptors were taken from a woman between 40 and 55 years old with acute COVID-19.

The CDR3 is CASSFSGGADEQYF. CDR3 nucleotide sequence: TGCGCCAGCAGCTTTAGCGGGGGGGCGGACGAGCAGTACTTC. V gene TRBV5-1 combines with J gene TRBJ2-7; 11 bases match TRBD2. The germline gives CDR1 SGHRS, CDR2 YFSETQ. The CDR3 length is 14 residues. Trimming cost V 2 bases and J 5 bases; bases outside gene matches: 3.

The rearrangement joins TRBV18 to TRBJ1-2; D gene ambiguous. The CDR3 covers 14 residues. The ends were cut back, 0 bases at V and 4 bases at J, with 9 bases in the middle. The germline V gene encodes CDR1 KGHSH and CDR2 LQKENI. In nucleotides, the CDR3 is TGTGCCAGCTCACCACCGGGCGGGATCTATGGCTACACCTTC. Its protein product is CASSPPGGIYGYTF.

The chain links TRBV6-2 or TRBV6-3 to TRBJ2-1, with TRBD2 matching 10 bases. The germline V gene has CDR1 MNHEY and CDR2 SVGEGT. With V trimmed by 5 bases and J by 6 bases, 10 bases remained unmatched. The CDR3 runs to 16 residues. CDR3 nucleotide sequence: TGTGCCAGCAGTCCCGATAGCGGGAGGCCGCCCAATGAGCAGTTCTTC. It codes for CASSPDSGRPPNEQFF.

This chain joins TRBV4-1 and TRBJ2-1; 7 bases fit TRBD2. Trimming removed 4 bases from V and 12 bases from J; junction bases left unmatched: 6. CDR3 length: 12 residues. Germline V CDR1 and CDR2: MGHRA, YSYEKL. CDR3 protein: CASSPGGGGQFF. CDR3 sequence (DNA): TGCGCCAGCAGCCCTGGCGGGGGAGGGCAGTTCTTC.

On this clone itself: The junction differs from germline at one of its ends, possibly a read error. The CDR3 region is CASSLTAGTIYSEQYF. The DNA for the CDR3 is TGTGCCAGCAGCCTAACAGCCGGGACTATTTATTCCGAGCAGTACTTC. The chain employs TRBV7-3 and TRBJ2-7, with 7 bases that match TRBD2. The CDR3 length is 16 residues. Germline V gives CDR1 SGHTA, CDR2 FQGTGA. Filled out from reference TRBV7-3 and TRBJ2-7, the complete variable domain reads GAGVSQTPSNKVTEKGKYVELRCDPISGHTALYWYRQSLGQGPEFLIYFQGTGAADDSGLPNDRFFAVRPEGSVSTLKIQRTERGDSAVYLCASSLTAGTIYSEQYFGPGTRLTVT.

This sequence joins TRBV12-3 or TRBV12-4 and TRBJ1-1; perhaps TRBD1 as D (5 bases). The CDR3 is 13 amino acids. V gave up 3 bases and J gave up 7 bases, with 12 bases separating them. CDR3 protein: CASSFRGGDEAFF. The CDR3 nucleotides read TGTGCCAGCAGTTTTCGGGGGGGTGATGAAGCTTTCTTT.

This clone was observed a single time. The V call is TRBV3-1 (or the pseudogene TRBV3-2), the J call TRBJ2-7; D might be TRBD2 (5 bases). V was trimmed by 4 bases and J by 9 bases, leaving 10 bases between them. CDR3 length equals 11 residues. Germline V gene lookup returns CDR1 LGHDT and CDR2 YNNKEL (reference sequence). CDR3 in amino acids: CASSREGRQYF. The CDR3 nucleotides are TGTGCCAGCAGCCGAGAAGGGAGGCAGTACTTC.

The count of this clone is one. The V gene is TRBV5-1, the J gene TRBJ2-2; D is unclear. The CDR3 has 14 amino acids. Germline values: CDR1 SGHRS, CDR2 YFSETQ. V was clipped by 1 base and J by 6 bases, with 10 bases between them. CDR3 DNA: TGCGCCAGCAGCTTGAATCCCGGAGCCGGGGAGCTGTTTTTT. Translation: CASSLNPGAGELFF.

Note on this clone: One end of the junction varies from germline; a read error may be responsible. The rearrangement uses TRBV5-5 and TRBJ2-7; no definite D call. The CDR3 totals 14 residues. CDR1 and CDR2 (germline): SGHKS, YYEKEE (reference sequence). The CDR3 nucleotides are TGTGCCAGCAGCTTGCAAGTGGGCTCCCACGAGCAGTACTTC. This codes for CASSLQVGSHEQYF.

The chain joins TRBV5-5 to TRBJ2-7, with unresolved D. The germline V gene encodes CDR1 SGHKS and CDR2 YYEKEE (reference sequence). Trimming removed 0 bases at V and 2 bases at J, with 12 bases between. This CDR3 has 15 amino acids. CDR3 bases: TGTGCCAGCAGCTTGGAACAGCAAAAAACCTACGAGCAGTACTTC. This codes for CASSLEQQKTYEQYF.

The chain has TRBV21-1 and TRBJ2-5; TRBD2 is taken as the D call from the table, unchecked against the DNA. TRBV21-1 has pseudogene status. The CDR3 is 20 residues long. CDR3 DNA sequence: TGTGCCAGCATCTCCCTCCCGGGACTAGCGGGAGGTAGAGGCCGAGAGACCCAGTACTTC. It encodes CASISLPGLAGGRGRETQYF.

The rearrangement links TRBV19 to TRBJ2-7; no reliable D call. Germline CDR1 reads LNHDA; CDR2 reads SQIVND (reference sequence). The CDR3 totals 15 residues. Trimming removed 2 bases at V and 0 bases at J, with 11 bases between. The CDR3 bases are TGTGCCAGTAGTATACTCCACTCGAGCTCCTACGAGCAGTACTTC. Its translation: CASSILHSSSYEQYF.

This clone appeared once. The rearrangement uses TRBV28 and TRBJ2-6, with 7 nucleotides matching TRBD1. The CDR3 loop spans 18 amino acids. Germline lookup yields CDR1 MDHEN and CDR2 SYDVKM. V trimming: 6 bases; J trimming: 0 bases; junction bases outside the gene matches: 11. The CDR3 here is CASSPPTGRTSGANVLTF. CDR3 bases: TGTGCCAGCAGCCCTCCGACAGGGCGCACCTCTGGGGCCAACGTCCTGACTTTC.

This chain links TRBV7-2 with TRBJ2-1; possible D gene TRBD1, 5 bases. With 4 bases removed from V and 6 bases from J, the gap between germline ends came to 16 bases. CDR1 and CDR2 from the germline V gene are SGHTA and FQGNSA. This CDR3 has 15 residues. The CDR3 nucleotides are TGTGCCAGCAGCTCAAAAGGGGTAGCTGTCAATGAGCAGTTCTTC. As protein: CASSSKGVAVNEQFF.

The chain couples TRBV7-2 to TRBJ1-6; tentatively, D is TRBD1 (6 bases). V gave up 3 bases and J gave up 6 bases, with 12 bases separating them. Germline V gives CDR1 SGHTA, CDR2 FQGNSA. This CDR3 contains 15 residues. The CDR3 is CASSFDRRSNSPLHF. CDR3 sequence (DNA): TGTGCCAGCAGCTTCGACAGGCGGAGTAATTCACCCCTCCACTTT.

The V and J genes are TRBV6-2 or TRBV6-3 and TRBJ2-1; TRBD1 matches at 7 bases. Germline V gene lookup returns CDR1 MNHEY and CDR2 SVGEGT. The CDR3 runs 15 residues. The ends lost 2 bases at V and 6 bases at J; junction bases unmatched: 7. CDR3 sequence reads: CASSYRYDRANEQFF. The CDR3 DNA sequence: TGTGCCAGCAGTTACAGGTATGACAGGGCCAATGAGCAGTTCTTC.

The CDR3 loop reads CASSRREEETQYF. The CDR3 region has the DNA TGTGCCAGCAGCCGTCGGGAGGAAGAGACCCAGTACTTC. The V and J genes are TRBV11-3 and TRBJ2-5; 7 nucleotides match TRBD2. J gave up 3 bases and V 5 bases, and 3 bases lay outside the gene matches. Germline V gives CDR1 SGHNT, CDR2 YENEEA. The CDR3 contains 13 residues.

This clone was seen a single time. The chain has TRBV9 and TRBJ1-1; D not resolved. Trimming stripped 7 bases from V and 1 base from J, with 11 bases between. CDR1 is SGDLS, CDR2 YYNGEE, per germline. The CDR3 is made up of 13 amino acids. The CDR3: CASHGEGNTEAFF. The CDR3 nucleotides read TGTGCCAGCCACGGGGAGGGGAACACTGAAGCTTTCTTT.

DNA for the CDR3: TGTGCCAGCAGTTTAAACGGAGCGAACACCGGGGAGCTGTTTTTT. Translating it yields CASSLNGANTGELFF. The chain has TRBV27 and TRBJ2-2; D is unresolved. In germline, CDR1 is MNHEY, CDR2 SMNVEV (reference sequence). Trimming left V 2 bases short and J 0 bases short, with 7 bases between. This CDR3 spans 15 amino acids.

This chain links TRBV7-9 with TRBJ1-1, with D perhaps TRBD1 (5 bases). Germline V gene lookup returns CDR1 SEHNR and CDR2 FQNEAQ (reference sequence). Trimming removed 7 bases from V and 1 base from J, with 16 bases in between. This CDR3 region has 15 residues. In DNA, the CDR3 is TGTGCCAGCACCCGGGGGGGGACGTCGAACACTGAAGCTTTCTTT. It translates to CASTRGGTSNTEAFF.